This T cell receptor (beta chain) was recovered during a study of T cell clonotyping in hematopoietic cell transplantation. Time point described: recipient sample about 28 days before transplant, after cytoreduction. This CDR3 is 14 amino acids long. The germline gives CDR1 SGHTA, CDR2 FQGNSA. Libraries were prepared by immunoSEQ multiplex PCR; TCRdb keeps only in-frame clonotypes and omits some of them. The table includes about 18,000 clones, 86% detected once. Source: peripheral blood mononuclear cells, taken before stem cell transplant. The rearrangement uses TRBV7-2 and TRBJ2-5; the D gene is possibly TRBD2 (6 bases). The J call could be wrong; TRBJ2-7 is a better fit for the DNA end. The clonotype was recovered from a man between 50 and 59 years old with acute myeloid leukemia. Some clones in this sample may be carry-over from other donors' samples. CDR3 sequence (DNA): TGTGCCAGCAGCCCGGGACGGGGGACCTACGAGCAGTACTTC. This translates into CASSPGRGTYEQYF.